The T cell receptor (beta chain) under discussion was sequenced for a study of cytomegalovirus exposure and HLA in healthy donors. Across the whole study: The early release's HLA-typed donors yielded tens of millions of unique TCRs.

PCR amplification relied on 60 Vbeta primers (plus 13 Jbeta primers). The assay was immunoSEQ multiplex PCR, and TCRdb's table has in-frame clones only and misses some. The table lists tens of thousands of clones, around 68% of them singletons. Germline assignment: CDR1 SGHAT and CDR2 FQNNGV. The CDR3 length is 16 residues. V lost 5 bases, J lost 3 bases, and 19 bases lay in between. A remark on this clone: Its antigen is unknown.

General study points: Researchers reported in a later analysis that a missense DCLRE1C variant was tied to TCR beta V- and J-gene trimming. The study reported that TCR beta sequences accurately predicted HLA-A and HLA-B alleles in most subjects.

Donors showed nominal health when sampled, although they likely had unrecorded immune exposures. What was sequenced was PBMCs. The rearrangement uses TRBV11-2 and TRBJ1-1, with TRBD1 as a possible D gene (5 bases). The sequence derives from a woman under 40 in good health and CMV-seronegative. CDR3 sequence: CASSPPWGGRDTEAFF. In nucleotides, the CDR3 is TGTGCCAGCAGCCCCCCATGGGGCGGAAGGGACACTGAAGCTTTCTTT.